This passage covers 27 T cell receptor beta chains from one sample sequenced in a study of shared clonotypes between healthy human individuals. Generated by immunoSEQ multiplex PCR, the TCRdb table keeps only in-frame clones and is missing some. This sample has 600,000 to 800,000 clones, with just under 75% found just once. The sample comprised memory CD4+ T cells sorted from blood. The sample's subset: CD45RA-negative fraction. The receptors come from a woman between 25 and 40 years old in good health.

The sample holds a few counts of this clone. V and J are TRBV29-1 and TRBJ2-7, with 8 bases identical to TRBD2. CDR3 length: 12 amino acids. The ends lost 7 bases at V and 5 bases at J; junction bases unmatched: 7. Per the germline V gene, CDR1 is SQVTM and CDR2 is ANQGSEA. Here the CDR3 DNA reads TGCAGCGCCGGACCAGCGGGAGACGAGCAGTACTTC. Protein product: CSAGPAGDEQYF.

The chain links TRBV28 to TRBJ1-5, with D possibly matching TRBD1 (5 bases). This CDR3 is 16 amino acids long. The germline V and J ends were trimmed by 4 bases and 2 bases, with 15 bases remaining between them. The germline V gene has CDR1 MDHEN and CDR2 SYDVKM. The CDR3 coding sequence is TGTGCCAGCAGTTCAACGCTGGGAGGGGGCAATCAGCCCCAGCATTTT. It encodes CASSSTLGGGNQPQHF. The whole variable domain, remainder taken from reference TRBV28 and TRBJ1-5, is DVKVTQSSRYLVKRTGEKVFLECVQDMDHENMFWYRQDPGLGLRLIYFSYDVKMKEKGDIPEGYSVSREKKERFSLILESASTNQTSMYLCASSSTLGGGNQPQHFGDGTRLSIL.

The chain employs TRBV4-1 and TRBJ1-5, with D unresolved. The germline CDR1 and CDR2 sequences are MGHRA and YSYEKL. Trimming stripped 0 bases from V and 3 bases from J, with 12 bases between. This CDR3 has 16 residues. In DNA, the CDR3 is TGCGCCAGCAGCCAAGATCCCGCGTCAGTCAATCAGCCCCAGCATTTT. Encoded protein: CASSQDPASVNQPQHF.

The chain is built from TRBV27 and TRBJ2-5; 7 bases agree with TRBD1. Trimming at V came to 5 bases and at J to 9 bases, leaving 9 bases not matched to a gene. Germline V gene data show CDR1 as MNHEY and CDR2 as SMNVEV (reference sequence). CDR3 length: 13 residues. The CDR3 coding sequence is TGTGCCAGCAGTCGGGACAGTCCTTGGGCCCAGTACTTC. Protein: CASSRDSPWAQYF.

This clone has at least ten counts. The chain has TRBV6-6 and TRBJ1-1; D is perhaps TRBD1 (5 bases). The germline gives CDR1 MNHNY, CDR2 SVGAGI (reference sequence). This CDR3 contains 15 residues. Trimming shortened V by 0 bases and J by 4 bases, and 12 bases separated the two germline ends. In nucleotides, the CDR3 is TGTGCCAGCAGTTACTCGATGCGGGGGGGCACTGAAGCTTTCTTT. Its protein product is CASSYSMRGGTEAFF.

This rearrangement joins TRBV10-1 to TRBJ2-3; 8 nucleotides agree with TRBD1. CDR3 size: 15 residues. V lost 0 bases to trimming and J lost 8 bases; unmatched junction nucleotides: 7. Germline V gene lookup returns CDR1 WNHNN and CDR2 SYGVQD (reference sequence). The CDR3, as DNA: TGCGCCAGCAGTGAGTCGAGACAGGGGAGTGGTACGCAGTATTTT. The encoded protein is CASSESRQGSGTQYF.

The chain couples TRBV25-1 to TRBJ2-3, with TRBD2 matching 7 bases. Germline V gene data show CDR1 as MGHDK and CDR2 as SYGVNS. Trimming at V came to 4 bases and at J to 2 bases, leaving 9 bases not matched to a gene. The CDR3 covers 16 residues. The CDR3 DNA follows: TGTGCCAGCAGTGGACGTCTAGCGGACCTCACAGATACGCAGTATTTT. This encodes CASSGRLADLTDTQYF.

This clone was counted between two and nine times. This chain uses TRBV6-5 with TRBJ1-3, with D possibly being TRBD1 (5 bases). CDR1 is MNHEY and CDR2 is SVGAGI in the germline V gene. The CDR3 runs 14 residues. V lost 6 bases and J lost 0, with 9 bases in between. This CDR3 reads CASRSGRSGNTIYF. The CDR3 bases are TGTGCCAGCAGGTCAGGGCGCTCTGGAAACACCATATATTTT.

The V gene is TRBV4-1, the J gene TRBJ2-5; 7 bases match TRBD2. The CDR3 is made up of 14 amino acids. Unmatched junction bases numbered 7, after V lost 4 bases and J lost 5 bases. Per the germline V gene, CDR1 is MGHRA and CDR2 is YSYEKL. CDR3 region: CASSRGGARETQYF. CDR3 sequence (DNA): TGCGCCAGCAGCCGGGGAGGGGCGCGGGAGACCCAGTACTTC.

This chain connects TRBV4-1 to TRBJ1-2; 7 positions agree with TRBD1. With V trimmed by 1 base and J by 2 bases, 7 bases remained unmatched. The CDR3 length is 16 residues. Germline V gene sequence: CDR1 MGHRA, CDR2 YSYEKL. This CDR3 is CASSQGWTGVNYGYTF. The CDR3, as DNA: TGCGCCAGCAGCCAAGGTTGGACAGGAGTAAACTATGGCTACACCTTC.

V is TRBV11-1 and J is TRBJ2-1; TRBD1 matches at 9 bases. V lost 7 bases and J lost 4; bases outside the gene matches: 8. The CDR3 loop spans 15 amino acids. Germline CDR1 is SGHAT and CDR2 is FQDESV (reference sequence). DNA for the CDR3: TGTGCCAGCACCCTACAGGGGGCGGGTTACAATGAGCAGTTCTTC. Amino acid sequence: CASTLQGAGYNEQFF.

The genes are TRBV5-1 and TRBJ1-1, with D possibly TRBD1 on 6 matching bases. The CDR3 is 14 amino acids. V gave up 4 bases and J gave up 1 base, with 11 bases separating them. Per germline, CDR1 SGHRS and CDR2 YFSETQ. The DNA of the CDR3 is TGCGCCAGCAGCGTGGGACAATCGAACACTGAAGCTTTCTTT. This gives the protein CASSVGQSNTEAFF.

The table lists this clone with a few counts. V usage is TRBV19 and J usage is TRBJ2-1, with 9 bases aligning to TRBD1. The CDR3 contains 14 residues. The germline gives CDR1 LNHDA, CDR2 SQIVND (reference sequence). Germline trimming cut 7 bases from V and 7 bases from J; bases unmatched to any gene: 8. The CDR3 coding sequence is TGTGCCAGTAATCCGGACAGGGGAGGAAATGAGCAGTTCTTC. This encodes CASNPDRGGNEQFF.

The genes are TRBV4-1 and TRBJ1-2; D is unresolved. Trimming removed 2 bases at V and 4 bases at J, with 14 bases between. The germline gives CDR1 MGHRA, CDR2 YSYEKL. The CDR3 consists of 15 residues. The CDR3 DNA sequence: TGCGCCAGCAGCCAAACGACACTTGGCCTCTATGGCTACACCTTC. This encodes CASSQTTLGLYGYTF.

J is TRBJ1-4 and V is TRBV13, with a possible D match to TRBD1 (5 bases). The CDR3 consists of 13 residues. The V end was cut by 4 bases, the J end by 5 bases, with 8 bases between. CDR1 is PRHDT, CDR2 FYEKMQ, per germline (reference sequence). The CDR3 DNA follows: TGTGCCAGCAGCTCCGGGGCAAATGAAAAACTGTTTTTT. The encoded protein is CASSSGANEKLFF.

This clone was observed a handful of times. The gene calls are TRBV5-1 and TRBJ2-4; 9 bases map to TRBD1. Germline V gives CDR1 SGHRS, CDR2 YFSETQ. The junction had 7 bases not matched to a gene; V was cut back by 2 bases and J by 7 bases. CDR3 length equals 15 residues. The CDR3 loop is CASSFGDRDTNIQYF. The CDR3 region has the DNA TGCGCCAGCAGCTTCGGGGACAGGGATACGAACATTCAGTACTTC.

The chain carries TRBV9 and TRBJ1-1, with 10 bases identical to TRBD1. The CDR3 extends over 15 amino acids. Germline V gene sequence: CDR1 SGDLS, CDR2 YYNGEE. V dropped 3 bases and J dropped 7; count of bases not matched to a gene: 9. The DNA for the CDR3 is TGTGCCAGCAGCGCCCCGGGACAGGGGATAGATGAAGCTTTCTTT. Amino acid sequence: CASSAPGQGIDEAFF.

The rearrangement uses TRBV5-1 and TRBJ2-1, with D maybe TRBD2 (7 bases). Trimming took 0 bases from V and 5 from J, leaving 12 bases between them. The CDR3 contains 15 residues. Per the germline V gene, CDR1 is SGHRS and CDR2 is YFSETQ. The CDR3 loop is CASSLAGGPDNEQFF. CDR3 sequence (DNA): TGCGCCAGCAGCTTGGCCGGGGGGCCAGACAATGAGCAGTTCTTC.

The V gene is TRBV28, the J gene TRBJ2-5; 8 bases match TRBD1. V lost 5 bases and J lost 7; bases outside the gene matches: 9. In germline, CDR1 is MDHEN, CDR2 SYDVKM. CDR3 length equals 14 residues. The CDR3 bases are TGTGCCAGCAGTGTTGGACAGGGTGGCGGGACCCAGTACTTC. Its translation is CASSVGQGGGTQYF. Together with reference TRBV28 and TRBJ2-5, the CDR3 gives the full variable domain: DVKVTQSSRYLVKRTGEKVFLECVQDMDHENMFWYRQDPGLGLRLIYFSYDVKMKEKGDIPEGYSVSREKKERFSLILESASTNQTSMYLCASSVGQGGGTQYFGPGTRLLVL.

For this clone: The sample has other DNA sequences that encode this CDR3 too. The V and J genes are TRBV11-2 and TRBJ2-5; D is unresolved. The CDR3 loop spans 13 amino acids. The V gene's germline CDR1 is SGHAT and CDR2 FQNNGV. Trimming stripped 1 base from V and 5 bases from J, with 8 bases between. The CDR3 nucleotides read TGTGCCAGCAGCTTAGGAACTGGGGAGACCCAGTACTTC. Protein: CASSLGTGETQYF.

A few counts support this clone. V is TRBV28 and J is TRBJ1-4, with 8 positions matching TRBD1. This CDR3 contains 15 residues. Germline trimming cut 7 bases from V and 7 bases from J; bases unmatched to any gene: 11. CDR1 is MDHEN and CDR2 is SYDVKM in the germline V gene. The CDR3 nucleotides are TGTGCCAGCACCCCAGGGGGCGTCAGTGGTGAAAAACTGTTTTTT. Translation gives CASTPGGVSGEKLFF.

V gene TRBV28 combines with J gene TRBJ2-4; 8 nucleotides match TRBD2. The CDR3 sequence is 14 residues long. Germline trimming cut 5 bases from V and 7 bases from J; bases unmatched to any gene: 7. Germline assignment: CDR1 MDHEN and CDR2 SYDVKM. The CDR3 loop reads CASSPGTSGNIQYF. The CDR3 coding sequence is TGTGCCAGCAGTCCGGGGACTAGTGGGAACATTCAGTACTTC.

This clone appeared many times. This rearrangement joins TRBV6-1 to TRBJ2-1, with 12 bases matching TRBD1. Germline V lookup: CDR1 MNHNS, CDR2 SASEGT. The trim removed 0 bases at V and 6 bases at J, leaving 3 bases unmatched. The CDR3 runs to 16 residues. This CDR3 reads CASSEAGTGGGNEQFF. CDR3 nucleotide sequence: TGTGCCAGCAGTGAAGCAGGGACAGGGGGCGGCAATGAGCAGTTCTTC.

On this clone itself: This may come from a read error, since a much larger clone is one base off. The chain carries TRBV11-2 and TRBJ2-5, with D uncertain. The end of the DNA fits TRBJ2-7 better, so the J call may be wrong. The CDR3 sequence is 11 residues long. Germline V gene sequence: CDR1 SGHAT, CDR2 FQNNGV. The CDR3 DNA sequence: TGTGCCAGCAGCCCCAACTACGAGCAGTACTTC. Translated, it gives CASSPNYEQYF.

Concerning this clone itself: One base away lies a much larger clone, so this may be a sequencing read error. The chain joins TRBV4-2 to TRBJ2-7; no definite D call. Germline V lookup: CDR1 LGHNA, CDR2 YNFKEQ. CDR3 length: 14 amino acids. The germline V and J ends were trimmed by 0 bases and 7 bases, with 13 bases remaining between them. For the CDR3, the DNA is TGTGCCAGCAGCCAAGATCTGACACCTCTGGAGCAGTACTTC. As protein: CASSQDLTPLEQYF.

This CDR3 is CASSLGEETQYF. The CDR3 coding sequence is TGTGCCAGCAGTTTAGGCGAAGAGACCCAGTACTTC. V is TRBV28 and J is TRBJ2-5, with D uncertain. The V gene lost 2 bases and the J gene lost 3 bases, with 4 bases spanning the gap. The CDR3 is 12 amino acids. Per germline, CDR1 MDHEN and CDR2 SYDVKM.

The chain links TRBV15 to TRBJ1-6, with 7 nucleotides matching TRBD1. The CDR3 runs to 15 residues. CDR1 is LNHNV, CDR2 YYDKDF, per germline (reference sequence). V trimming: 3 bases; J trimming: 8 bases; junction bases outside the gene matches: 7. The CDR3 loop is CATSRPGQQYSPLHF. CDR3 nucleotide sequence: TGTGCCACCAGCAGGCCGGGACAGCAGTATTCACCCCTCCACTTT.